This T cell receptor beta chain derives from a study of CD8 T cells in ankylosing spondylitis. Using its own MiXCR run on the 5' RACE reads, TCRdb lists one record per CDR3 protein. The sample includes approximately 500,000 distinct CDR3 sequences, approximately 12% of them seen just once. Study-wide findings and caveats: Researchers reportedly found disease-linked clones significantly enriched in matched ankylosing spondylitis synovial fluid. A motif of seven or eight highly homologous TCR beta variants was seen as apparently characteristic of ankylosing spondylitis blood. In synovial fluid and blood from reactive arthritis, some motif variants were previously reported.

To note about this clonotype: Its antigen remains unidentified.

This CDR3 comprises 14 residues. In germline, CDR1 is ENHRY, CDR2 SYGVKD. Deletions cut 0 bases from V and 4 bases from J, with 7 bases between. The TCR comes from a male donor with ankylosing spondylitis. The V gene is TRBV10-3, the J gene TRBJ1-5; D may be TRBD1 (6 bases). The sequenced material came from blood, either unsorted or a sorted T cell fraction (not recorded which). CDR3 region: CAISESTGNQPQHF. In DNA, the CDR3 is TGTGCCATCAGTGAGTCGACAGGTAATCAGCCCCAGCATTTT.